A single sample is the source of the 18 T cell receptor beta chains below, sequenced in a study of vaccination effects on CD4 cells after COVID-19. Investigators separated out CD4+ T cells once approximately 10 days of culture had passed. Two-dose vaccination with either BNT162b2 or mRNA-1273 was given to the participants. Assay used: immunoSEQ multiplex PCR; TCRdb lists only in-frame clones, some missing. This sample yields about 66,000 clones, of which 70% to 80% are seen a single time; about 2.4% belongs to the top ten. Antigen specificity for these receptors is unknown. This specimen was CD4+ T cells from PBMCs cultured without peptide, taken after COVID-19 vaccination. The receptors shown here come from a human donor who received a COVID-19 vaccine.

The CDR3 DNA is TGTGCCAGCACTCACCGGGTTACAGGGCTTTTGGGAGACAATGAGCAGTTCTTC. Amino acids: CASTHRVTGLLGDNEQFF. V is TRBV27 and J is TRBJ2-1; tentative D call: TRBD1 (6 bases). CDR1 is MNHEY, CDR2 SMNVEV, per germline (reference sequence). This CDR3 is built from 18 residues. V lost 7 bases, J lost 5 bases, and 27 bases lay in between.

This chain connects TRBV5-1 to TRBJ2-3; D perhaps matches TRBD2 (5 bases). Germline V gene sequence: CDR1 SGHRS, CDR2 YFSETQ. The length of the CDR3 is 17 residues. Deletions cut 3 bases from V and 2 bases from J, with 19 bases between. CDR3 in DNA: TGCGCCAGCAGCTCAACGGCGGGCGGTTTTGACACAGATACGCAGTATTTT. Amino acid sequence: CASSSTAGGFDTDTQYF. The whole variable domain, filled in from reference TRBV5-1 and TRBJ2-3, reads KAGVTQTPRYLIKTRGQQVTLSCSPISGHRSVSWYQQTPGQGLQFLFEYFSETQRNKGNFPGRFSGRQFSNSRSEMNVSTLELGDSALYLCASSSTAGGFDTDTQYFGPGTRLTVL.

This rearrangement joins TRBV19 to TRBJ2-2, with a tentative D call TRBD1 (6 bases). The CDR3 totals 14 residues. V lost 6 bases and J 4 bases, leaving 12 bases between the germline ends. The germline CDR1 and CDR2 sequences are LNHDA and SQIVND (reference sequence). DNA of the CDR3: TGTGCCAGTAGATCGGGGACAATCACCGGGGAGCTGTTTTTT. Translated, it gives CASRSGTITGELFF.

This chain joins TRBV5-1 and TRBJ2-3, with D possibly called TRBD1 or TRBD2 (5 bases each). The CDR3 covers 14 residues. CDR1 is SGHRS and CDR2 is YFSETQ in the germline V gene. Trimming removed 4 bases from V and 2 bases from J, with 11 bases in between. The CDR3: CASSQPGATDTQYF. CDR3 nucleotides: TGCGCCAGCAGCCAACCCGGGGCCACAGATACGCAGTATTTT.

The chain uses TRBV15 and TRBJ1-4, with 8 bases aligning to TRBD1. V was pared by 6 bases and J by 5 bases, with 2 bases of the junction left unmatched. CDR1 LNHNV and CDR2 YYDKDF come from the germline V gene (reference sequence). The CDR3 sequence is 13 residues long. The CDR3 sequence: CATRRQGNEKLFF. CDR3 DNA: TGTGCCACCAGGAGACAGGGGAATGAAAAACTGTTTTTT.

The J gene is TRBJ2-3, the V gene TRBV13, with 8 bases that match TRBD2. Germline V gene data show CDR1 as PRHDT and CDR2 as FYEKMQ (reference sequence). V shed 0 bases and J 1 base; nucleotides not matched to a gene: 9. CDR3 length: 18 amino acids. In DNA form, the CDR3 reads TGTGCCAGCAGCTTAGGTCTCGGGGGCGGGGGGCGCACAGATACGCAGTATTTT. This translates into CASSLGLGGGGRTDTQYF.

This clone was observed a few times. The chain combines TRBV19 with TRBJ1-1, with 7 nucleotides matching TRBD1. This CDR3 contains 15 residues. The V gene end was trimmed by 4 bases and the J gene end by 4 bases; junction bases not matched to a gene: 9. The germline CDR1 and CDR2 sequences are LNHDA and SQIVND (reference sequence). CDR3 region: CASSTYQGGGTEAFF. The DNA for the CDR3 is TGTGCCAGTAGTACATATCAGGGGGGAGGCACTGAAGCTTTCTTT.

The gene calls are TRBV6-2 or TRBV6-3 and TRBJ2-1, with 7 bases matching TRBD1. V gave up 4 bases and J gave up 6 bases; unmatched junction bases: 6. Per the germline V gene, CDR1 is MNHEY and CDR2 is SVGEGT. There are 14 residues in the CDR3. CDR3 in amino acids: CASSLTTGLNEQFF. CDR3 DNA: TGTGCCAGCAGTTTAACGACAGGGCTCAATGAGCAGTTCTTC.

V and J are TRBV10-3 and TRBJ2-2, with 7 bases matching TRBD1. Germline V lookup: CDR1 ENHRY, CDR2 SYGVKD. The trim removed 7 bases at V and 3 bases at J, leaving 5 bases unmatched. This CDR3 spans 14 amino acids. CDR3 DNA: TGTGCCATCACCGGGACAGAGCACACCGGGGAGCTGTTTTTT. It is translated as CAITGTEHTGELFF.

The table lists this clone with a count of one. The genes are TRBV6-5 and TRBJ2-5; no definite D call. The V gene lost 2 bases and the J gene lost 5 bases, with 9 bases spanning the gap. The CDR3 sequence is 13 residues long. The germline V gene encodes CDR1 MNHEY and CDR2 SVGAGI. This CDR3 reads CASSYAVTETQYF. CDR3 in DNA: TGTGCCAGCAGTTACGCGGTTACGGAGACCCAGTACTTC.

The chain joins TRBV5-4 to TRBJ2-2, with 8 bases fitting TRBD2. In germline, CDR1 is SGHNT, CDR2 YYREEE (reference sequence). The CDR3 loop spans 16 amino acids. After removal of 4 bases from V and 3 bases from J, the junction contained 8 bases not matched to a gene. The CDR3 region has the DNA TGTGCCAGCAGCCTCCTCCGGGGGGGGCACACCGGGGAGCTGTTTTTT. Amino acid sequence: CASSLLRGGHTGELFF.

V is TRBV10-1 and J is TRBJ2-7; 9 bases fit TRBD2. The V gene's germline CDR1 is WNHNN and CDR2 SYGVQD (reference sequence). V lost 6 bases, J lost 4 bases, and 19 bases stayed unmatched. The CDR3 has 18 amino acids. The CDR3 DNA is TGCGCCAGCAGCGGCCATGAGCGGGGGGCTAATACTTCTTACGAGCAGTACGTC. Encoded protein: CASSGHERGANTSYEQYV.

The chain employs TRBV5-4 and TRBJ2-5, with 8 positions matching TRBD2. J was trimmed by 5 bases and V by 4 bases; bases with no gene match: 13. The CDR3 runs to 16 residues. The germline V gene encodes CDR1 SGHNT and CDR2 YYREEE (reference sequence). The CDR3 nucleotides read TGTGCCAGCAGCAGAAACGGGGGGGCGAGGGTGGAGACCCAGTACTTC. As protein: CASSRNGGARVETQYF.

V is TRBV24-1 and J is TRBJ2-2; tentatively, D is TRBD1 or TRBD2 (6 bases each). CDR3 length: 14 amino acids. Germline CDR1 KGHDR, CDR2 SFDVKD. V lost 4 bases, J lost 5 bases, and 10 bases lay in between. DNA for the CDR3: TGTGCCACCAGTGAACTAGGGGGGACCGGGGAGCTGTTTTTT. Protein sequence: CATSELGGTGELFF.

The chain joins TRBV5-6 to TRBJ1-6; 10 bases align to TRBD1. This CDR3 region has 14 residues. The trim removed 5 bases at V and 10 bases at J, leaving 6 bases unmatched. Germline CDR1 and CDR2: SGHDT and YYEEEE. The CDR3 is CASRLGTGDSPLHF. The CDR3, as DNA: TGTGCCAGCAGACTCGGGACAGGGGACTCACCCCTCCACTTT.

The genes are TRBV28 and TRBJ2-7; TRBD1 is a possible D gene (7 bases). V shed 3 bases and J shed 7 bases, with 13 bases lying between them. Germline V gene sequence: CDR1 MDHEN, CDR2 SYDVKM. This CDR3 has 13 amino acids. CDR3 residues: CASSLEGAREQYV. The CDR3 nucleotides read TGTGCCAGCAGTTTGGAGGGGGCGAGGGAGCAGTACGTC.

V gene TRBV3-1 (or the pseudogene TRBV3-2) combines with J gene TRBJ2-6; D is undetermined. CDR3 length equals 20 residues. Germline-derived CDR1 and CDR2 are LGHDT and YNNKEL (reference sequence). V shed 4 bases and J shed 0 bases, with 22 bases lying between them. The CDR3 DNA is TGTGCCAGCAGCCCCCAAGGCAGTACGCTTCTCAGCTCTGGGGCCAACGTCCTGACTTTC. Encoded protein: CASSPQGSTLLSSGANVLTF.

The rearrangement joins TRBV27 to TRBJ2-7; no definite D call. V was shortened by 6 bases and J by 0 bases, with 15 bases between the two germline ends. The V gene's germline CDR1 is MNHEY and CDR2 SMNVEV (reference sequence). The CDR3 consists of 15 residues. In DNA, the CDR3 is TGTGCCAGCAGACTGAAGCTCGGCGGCTCCTACGAGCAGTACGTC. As protein: CASRLKLGGSYEQYV.